Listed below are T cell receptor beta chains from one sample, sequenced in a study of T cell repertoires in cytomegalovirus infection. TCRdb reprocessed the reads via MiXCR and lists one record per CDR3 protein. The sample has more than 250,000 distinct CDR3 sequences; 25% are singletons. These TCRs are of unknown antigen specificity. The sample consisted of cultured PBMCs, taken from culture after CMV antigen stimulation. The origin of the receptors is a human donor in good health (CMV status not recorded). Some clones in this sample may be carry-over from other donors' samples. Each CDR3 is given with its conserved first and last residue. Each record gives: clone size, J gene, D gene, V gene, CDR3 protein, CDR3 DNA. The D gene is left open where the match is weak. A clone size is listed for some rows: how often the clone was seen (once, few, many), or a class if it is expanded.

. TRBJ2-2 . TRBV19 CATMGRNTGELFF TGTGCCACCATGGGGAGGAACACCGGGGAGCTGTTTTTT
. TRBJ1-2 . TRBV7-2 CASSFLGANYGYTF TGTGCCAGCAGTTTCTTAGGGGCTAACTATGGCTACACCTTC
few TRBJ2-3 . TRBV11-2 CASSRRQSRTDTQYF TGTGCCAGCAGCAGGCGACAGTCCCGCACAGATACGCAGTATTTT
. TRBJ1-1 . TRBV19 CATFDLTRNTEAFF TGTGCCACCTTCGACCTAACTCGGAACACTGAAGCTTTCTTT
few TRBJ1-2 . TRBV4-1 CASSQGDWGYTF TGCGCCAGCAGCCAAGGGGATTGGGGCTACACCTTC
few TRBJ1-1 TRBD1 TRBV12-3/TRBV12-4 CASSPNRQGVLNTEAFF TGTGCCAGCAGTCCCAACAGACAGGGAGTTTTGAACACTGAAGCTTTCTTT
. TRBJ1-5 TRBD1 TRBV12-3/TRBV12-4 CASIRGQGREPQHF TGTGCCAGCATCCGAGGACAGGGACGGGAGCCCCAGCATTTT
few TRBJ2-7 TRBD2 TRBV27 CASSWGLASYEQYF TGTGCCAGCAGTTGGGGACTAGCGTCCTACGAGCAGTACTTC
few TRBJ1-1 . TRBV6-5 CASSYPNTEAFF TGTGCCAGCAGTTACCCGAACACTGAAGCTTTCTTT
. TRBJ2-1 . TRBV4-1 CASSQVAASYNEQFF TGCGCCAGCAGCCAAGTGGCGGCTTCCTACAATGAGCAGTTCTTC
. TRBJ1-1 . TRBV7-2 CASSFGTTGTEAFF TGTGCCAGCAGCTTCGGCACTACAGGAACTGAAGCTTTCTTT
. TRBJ2-5 TRBD2 TRBV6-2/TRBV6-3 CASSRAGGQETQYF TGTGCCAGCAGTCGAGCGGGAGGCCAAGAGACCCAGTACTTC
few TRBJ2-1 TRBD2 TRBV27 CASSCREGTLNEQFF TGTGCCAGCAGTTGTCGGGAGGGAACTCTCAATGAGCAGTTCTTC
. TRBJ1-2 . TRBV27 CASSPDPIWAGYGYTF TGTGCCAGCAGTCCCGACCCTATCTGGGCAGGATATGGCTACACCTTC
. TRBJ2-5 . TRBV6-2/TRBV6-3 CASSRPGRQETQYF TGTGCCAGCAGTCGACCGGGAAGGCAAGAGACCCAGTACTTC
few TRBJ2-3 . TRBV6-5 CASRRVSSDTQYF TGTGCCAGCAGGAGGGTCAGTTCAGATACGCAGTATTTT
few TRBJ2-3 . TRBV4-1 CASSPEGVVTDTQYF TGCGCCAGCAGCCCGGAAGGTGTTGTTACAGATACGCAGTATTTT
few TRBJ2-2 TRBD1 TRBV27 CASSSGQGGGTGELFF TGTGCCAGCAGTTCGGGACAGGGGGGGGGCACCGGGGAGCTGTTTTTT
. TRBJ2-1 TRBD2 TRBV29-1 CSVEALAGYNEQFF TGCAGCGTTGAGGCCCTAGCGGGATACAATGAGCAGTTCTTC
many TRBJ1-3 . TRBV7-8 CASSPGTTLWDTIYF TGTGCCAGCAGCCCAGGAACCACCCTCTGGGACACCATATATTTT
. TRBJ2-1 . TRBV4-3 CASSQDRRVGEQFF TGCGCCAGCAGCCAAGACAGAAGGGTCGGGGAGCAGTTCTTC
many TRBJ1-1 . TRBV7-2 CASSLVGIGARAFF TGTGCCAGCAGCTTAGTGGGGATTGGGGCAAGAGCTTTCTTT
few TRBJ1-5 . TRBV7-2 CASSLEGSQPQHF TGTGCCAGCAGCTTAGAAGGGAGTCAGCCCCAGCATTTT
many TRBJ2-7 . TRBV7-2 CASSLAPAGSSYEQYF TGTGCCAGCAGCTTAGCCCCTGCGGGTAGCTCCTACGAGCAGTACTTC
. TRBJ2-7 TRBD1 TRBV28 CASSRPGTGSYEQYF TGTGCCAGCAGCCGACCCGGGACAGGCTCCTACGAGCAGTACTTC
few TRBJ2-1 TRBD2 TRBV9 CASSAGGRHNEQFF TGTGCCAGCAGCGCCGGGGGGAGGCACAATGAGCAGTTCTTC
many TRBJ1-5 . TRBV7-8 CASSLGLGNSNQPQHF TGTGCCAGCAGCTTAGGATTAGGGAATAGCAATCAGCCCCAGCATTTT
few TRBJ1-2 TRBD1 TRBV6-1 CASSQVHRDSNYGYTF TGTGCCAGCAGTCAAGTTCACCGGGACAGTAACTATGGCTACACCTTC
few TRBJ1-5 . TRBV4-3 CASSQTQGDQPQHF TGCGCCAGCAGCCAAACACAGGGAGATCAGCCCCAGCATTTT
. TRBJ2-7 . TRBV28 CASSLAVITYEQYF TGTGCCAGCAGCCTAGCCGTCATCACCTACGAGCAGTACTTC
. TRBJ2-2 . TRBV14 CASSQVLTGELFF TGTGCCAGCAGCCAAGTCCTCACCGGGGAGCTGTTTTTT
once TRBJ2-1 TRBD2 TRBV20-1 CSARDPGTSGRSAQYEQFF TGCAGTGCTAGAGATCCCGGGACTAGCGGGAGAAGTGCCCAATATGAGCAGTTCTTC
once TRBJ1-5 . TRBV6-6 CASIATNRAGEPQHF TGTGCCAGCATCGCTACGAACAGGGCCGGGGAGCCCCAGCATTTT
. TRBJ2-7 . TRBV11-2 CASSNEAEWAPPTEQYF TGTGCCAGCAGTAACGAAGCGGAGTGGGCCCCGCCGACCGAGCAGTACTTC
. TRBJ1-6 . TRBV4-1 CASSQDGTESSYNSPLHF TGCGCCAGCAGCCAAGATGGGACCGAGAGCTCCTATAATTCACCCCTCCACTTT
. TRBJ2-1 TRBD2 TRBV9 CASSVAGDLYNEQFF TGTGCCAGCAGCGTTGCGGGAGATCTCTACAATGAGCAGTTCTTC
many TRBJ2-5 . TRBV7-6 CASSSSSFGSETQYF TGTGCCAGCAGCTCTTCAAGCTTTGGATCAGAGACCCAGTACTTC
many TRBJ2-7 TRBD2 TRBV7-2 CASSLANAGVYYEQYF TGTGCCAGCAGCTTAGCGAATGCGGGAGTTTACTACGAGCAGTACTTC